These T cell receptor beta chains were read from a single sample in a study of T cell changes during pregnancy in multiple sclerosis. Libraries were prepared by immunoSEQ multiplex PCR; TCRdb keeps only in-frame clonotypes and omits some of them. There are around 60,000 clones in the sample; roughly nine tenths occur only once, and about 0.5% lies in the top ten. Sample: CD4+ T cells from peripheral blood mononuclear cells, taken after pregnancy. Receptors were obtained from a female donor in good health, enrolled as a control in a pregnancy study. The CDR3 runs from the conserved cysteine through the conserved F or W. A D gene is named only where the DNA matches it firmly. A row's size may be missing; if present it is once, few, many or a size class.

clone_size,v_call,j_call,d_call,cdr3_aa,cdr3_nt
.,TRBV2,TRBJ2-5,.,CASSVEQPLETQYF,TGTGCCAGCAGTGTAGAACAGCCCCTAGAGACCCAGTACTTC
.,TRBV18,TRBJ1-2,.,CASSRGGDSYGYTF,TGTGCCAGCTCCCGGGGAGGGGACTCCTATGGCTACACCTTC
.,TRBV7-9,TRBJ2-7,TRBD1,CASSGPGQGTSARYEQYF,TGTGCCAGCAGCGGGCCTGGACAGGGGACATCGGCACGCTACGAGCAGTACTTC
.,TRBV25-1,TRBJ1-2,TRBD1,CASSARGAFYGYTF,TGTGCCAGCAGTGCCAGGGGGGCATTCTATGGCTACACCTTC
.,TRBV19,TRBJ1-3,.,CATQLRDSGNTIYF,TGTGCCACACAACTCAGGGACTCTGGAAACACCATATATTTT
.,TRBV20-1,TRBJ1-1,.,CSASGDTEAFF,TGCAGTGCTAGCGGTGACACTGAAGCTTTCTTT
.,TRBV4-3,TRBJ2-3,.,CASSQDYGGPSITDTQYF,TGCGCCAGCAGCCAAGATTACGGGGGACCTTCGATCACAGATACGCAGTATTTT
.,TRBV30,TRBJ1-2,TRBD1,CAWSTVDRRYGYTF,TGTGCCTGGAGCACCGTGGACAGGCGCTATGGCTACACCTTC
.,TRBV14,TRBJ2-1,TRBD2,CASSRVGLAGVNEQFF,TGTGCCAGCAGCCGGGTGGGACTAGCGGGGGTCAATGAGCAGTTCTTC
.,TRBV5-1,TRBJ2-7,.,CASSLDPSSYEQYF,TGCGCCAGCAGCTTGGACCCGAGCTCCTACGAGCAGTACTTC
once,TRBV11-1,TRBJ2-5,TRBD1,CASSARTGATQETQYF,TGTGCCAGCAGCGCCCGGACAGGGGCTACCCAAGAGACCCAGTACTTC
.,TRBV6-6,TRBJ1-2,.,CASSSQTGQGYTF,TGTGCCAGCAGTTCCCAAACAGGGCAGGGCTACACCTTC
.,TRBV11-2,TRBJ2-5,.,CASSFTGLPFETQYF,TGTGCCAGCAGCTTCACTGGACTGCCATTTGAGACCCAGTACTTC
.,TRBV19,TRBJ2-6,TRBD1,CASSTQGAGANVLTF,TGTGCCAGTAGTACACAGGGGGCTGGGGCCAACGTCCTGACTTTC
.,TRBV7-8,TRBJ2-2,TRBD1,CASSLAQGRNTGELFF,TGTGCCAGCAGCTTAGCACAGGGGAGGAACACCGGGGAGCTGTTTTTT
.,TRBV7-2,TRBJ1-1,TRBD1,CASNAWTGGVGTEAFF,TGTGCCAGCAACGCCTGGACAGGCGGAGTTGGGACTGAAGCTTTCTTT
.,TRBV5-1,TRBJ2-3,.,CASSLVFGGGTDTQYF,TGCGCCAGCAGCTTGGTTTTCGGGGGAGGCACAGATACGCAGTATTTT
.,TRBV19,TRBJ1-2,TRBD1,CASRPGTGAGYTF,TGTGCCAGTAGGCCCGGGACAGGAGCTGGCTACACCTTC
.,TRBV7-2,TRBJ1-5,.,CASSLASDQPQHF,TGTGCCAGCAGCTTAGCCTCAGATCAGCCCCAGCATTTT
.,TRBV4-2,TRBJ2-1,.,CASSQDRAGKGTVTYNEQFF,TGTGCCAGCAGCCAAGATCGGGCAGGGAAGGGCACGGTCACCTACAATGAGCAGTTCTTC
.,TRBV25-1,TRBJ2-7,TRBD1,CASSASGTGLYEQYF,TGTGCCAGCAGTGCATCCGGGACAGGACTCTACGAGCAGTACTTC
.,TRBV18,TRBJ2-3,TRBD1,CASSPRTGFTDTQYF,TGTGCCAGCTCACCCAGGACAGGATTCACAGATACGCAGTATTTT